These T cell receptor beta chains were read from a single sample in a study of blood T cells in healthy people across ages. TCRdb used MiXCR to reprocess the 5' RACE reads, holding one entry per CDR3 protein. The top ten hold 8.5% to 9.5% of the sample, which has about 500,000 distinct CDR3 sequences, less than 25% seen once. These data are also associated with another study on T cells of mothers and their children.

Sequenced material: blood. All receptors derive from a boy between 10 and 17 years old in good health. CDR3s include the opening cysteine and the closing phenylalanine or tryptophan. The order of the fields is J gene, D gene, V gene, clone size, CDR3 protein, CDR3 DNA. The D gene is left open where the match is weak. Part of the rows lack a size; the others show once, few, many or a class for expanded clones.

TRBJ2-7,TRBD2,TRBV4-3,.,CASSQELAGGPYEQYF,TGCGCCAGCAGCCAAGAACTAGCGGGGGGGCCCTACGAGCAGTACTTC
TRBJ2-3,.,TRBV2,.,CASSPSTLSTDTQYF,TGTGCCAGCAGCCCATCAACTCTTAGCACAGATACGCAGTATTTT
TRBJ2-7,.,TRBV4-3,.,CASSLGSESYEQYF,TGCGCCAGCAGCCTTGGGAGCGAATCCTACGAGCAGTACTTC
TRBJ2-5,TRBD2,TRBV11-2,few,CATDFSGGAPTQYF,TGTGCCACCGACTTCAGCGGGGGGGCTCCTACCCAGTACTTC
TRBJ2-5,TRBD2,TRBV20-1,.,CSARETSAETQYF,TGCAGTGCTAGAGAGACTAGCGCGGAGACCCAGTACTTC
TRBJ2-7,.,TRBV7-2,few,CASSLERDHEQYF,TGTGCCAGCAGCTTAGAGAGGGACCACGAGCAGTACTTC
TRBJ2-5,.,TRBV28,few,CASSLWEEGQETQYF,TGTGCCAGCAGTTTATGGGAGGAAGGCCAAGAGACCCAGTACTTC
TRBJ2-3,TRBD1,TRBV7-8,.,CASRSNRGTGETDTQYF,TGTGCCAGCAGATCAAATCGCGGGACAGGGGAGACAGATACGCAGTATTTT
TRBJ1-5,.,TRBV10-3,few,CAISGGGAGQPQHF,TGTGCCATCAGTGGTGGGGGAGCGGGCCAGCCCCAGCATTTT
TRBJ1-2,.,TRBV28,.,CASSLYRRGYGYTF,TGTGCCAGCAGTTTATACAGGCGCGGTTATGGCTACACCTTC
TRBJ2-3,.,TRBV4-2,.,CASSQEGVSGSTDTQYF,TGTGCCAGCAGCCAAGAAGGGGTTAGCGGTAGCACAGATACGCAGTATTTT
TRBJ2-7,TRBD1,TRBV6-2/TRBV6-3,few,CASSSPIFGQGPYEQYF,TGTGCCAGCAGTTCTCCCATCTTCGGACAGGGCCCCTACGAGCAGTACTTC
TRBJ1-1,TRBD1,TRBV6-2/TRBV6-3,.,CASSHPSTGASTEAFF,TGTGCCAGCAGTCACCCTTCTACAGGGGCTTCCACTGAAGCTTTCTTT
TRBJ2-1,TRBD2,TRBV7-3,few,CASSSGLADSSYNEQFF,TGTGCCAGCAGCTCTGGACTAGCGGACAGCTCCTACAATGAGCAGTTCTTC
TRBJ2-3,TRBD2,TRBV10-3,few,CAISESLPGLAILSTDTQYF,TGTGCCATCAGTGAGTCTCTGCCGGGACTAGCGATACTTAGCACAGATACGCAGTATTTT
TRBJ2-1,.,TRBV12-3/TRBV12-4,.,CASSFPGMGAGSYNEQFF,TGTGCCAGCAGTTTTCCGGGTATGGGGGCGGGCTCCTACAATGAGCAGTTCTTC
TRBJ2-1,TRBD2,TRBV27,.,CASSPGTSPYNEQFF,TGTGCCAGCAGCCCCGGGACTAGTCCATACAATGAGCAGTTCTTC
TRBJ2-3,TRBD2,TRBV11-2,.,CASSLPFLAGGQRSTDTQYF,TGTGCCAGCAGCTTACCTTTTTTAGCGGGGGGGCAGCGGAGCACAGATACGCAGTATTTT
TRBJ2-3,.,TRBV7-2,few,CASSFGTLGTDTQYF,TGTGCCAGCAGCTTCGGGACTCTGGGAACAGATACGCAGTATTTT
TRBJ1-4,.,TRBV28,few,CAGGPDGNEKLFF,TGTGCCGGGGGTCCGGACGGGAATGAAAAACTGTTTTTT
TRBJ2-7,TRBD1,TRBV2,.,CASRRDRSAHEQYF,TGTGCCAGCAGGAGGGACAGGTCAGCACACGAGCAGTACTTC
TRBJ2-7,.,TRBV18,few,CASSPGVAPLDEQYF,TGTGCCAGCTCACCGGGGGTGGCCCCTTTGGACGAGCAGTACTTC
TRBJ2-1,.,TRBV25-1,.,CASREGGSNEQFF,TGTGCCAGCAGGGAGGGGGGTAGCAATGAGCAGTTCTTC
TRBJ1-1,.,TRBV7-6,.,CASSLGRGGFDEAFF,TGTGCCAGCAGCCTCGGGCGGGGCGGCTTCGATGAAGCTTTCTTT
TRBJ1-5,.,TRBV7-2,few,CASGAVGGTGQPQHF,TGTGCCAGCGGGGCAGTTGGGGGAACGGGTCAGCCCCAGCATTTT
TRBJ2-3,TRBD2,TRBV3-1,.,CASSPLAGGQADTQYF,TGTGCCAGCAGCCCCCTAGCGGGAGGGCAAGCAGATACGCAGTATTTT
TRBJ2-1,.,TRBV7-8,few,CASSLYRTAHNEQFF,TGTGCCAGCAGCTTATATCGGACAGCACACAATGAGCAGTTCTTC
TRBJ2-7,TRBD1,TRBV19,.,CASSDRGGVNEQYF,TGTGCCAGTTCGGACAGGGGTGGTGTGAACGAGCAGTACTTC
TRBJ2-7,.,TRBV20-1,few,CSARGRSSYEQYF,TGCAGTGCTAGAGGGCGTAGCTCCTACGAGCAGTACTTC
TRBJ1-2,.,TRBV6-5,.,CASSSTGGHLAGYGYTF,TGTGCCAGCAGTTCGACAGGTGGCCATCTAGCGGGCTATGGCTACACCTTC
TRBJ2-1,.,TRBV5-1,few,CASSPSYRREWSYNEQFF,TGCGCCAGCAGCCCGTCCTATCGGAGGGAGTGGTCCTACAATGAGCAGTTCTTC
TRBJ2-7,TRBD2,TRBV7-2,few,CASSLSSGRGNEQYF,TGTGCCAGCAGCTTATCAAGCGGGAGAGGCAACGAGCAGTACTTC
TRBJ1-2,TRBD1,TRBV9,few,CASSGPDRGRVYGYTF,TGTGCCAGCAGCGGGCCAGACAGGGGCCGTGTCTATGGCTACACCTTC
TRBJ2-2,.,TRBV20-1,.,CSARGDGGAGELFF,TGCAGTGCTAGAGGGGACGGTGGAGCCGGGGAGCTGTTTTTT
TRBJ2-5,TRBD1,TRBV24-1,.,CATSDMTGIQETQYF,TGTGCCACCAGTGACATGACAGGGATACAAGAGACCCAGTACTTC
TRBJ2-2,.,TRBV7-9,.,CASSLYTGTSNGELFF,TGTGCCAGCAGCTTATACACCGGGACCAGCAACGGGGAGCTGTTTTTT
TRBJ1-2,.,TRBV29-1,.,CSVDPGAGGYTF,TGCAGCGTTGACCCGGGGGCGGGTGGCTACACCTTC
TRBJ2-2,.,TRBV7-9,few,CASSGHLEGTGELFF,TGTGCCAGCAGCGGACACTTAGAGGGGACCGGGGAGCTGTTTTTT
TRBJ2-7,.,TRBV14,.,CASSQYGTGFYEQYF,TGTGCCAGCAGCCAGTACGGGACCGGCTTCTACGAGCAGTACTTC
TRBJ2-1,TRBD2,TRBV20-1,.,CSAREISGGYNEQFF,TGCAGTGCTAGAGAGATTAGCGGGGGGTACAATGAGCAGTTCTTC
TRBJ2-1,.,TRBV7-3,.,CASSLFGGSNEQFF,TGTGCCAGCAGCTTATTCGGAGGGTCGAATGAGCAGTTCTTC
TRBJ2-7,.,TRBV6-1,few,CASSLERAREQYF,TGTGCCAGCAGCCTTGAACGGGCGAGGGAGCAGTACTTC